The clone carrying this T cell receptor (beta chain) has just a few counts. The target antigen is unknown. Amplified TCR beta CDR3 regions came from RNA transcripts. When the TCR CDR3 underwent first-round RT-PCR, the HTBI primer set was used. In TCRdb, the multiplex PCR reads were re-called with MiXCR into one record per CDR3 protein. Of over 700,000 distinct CDR3 sequences listed, around 19% are singletons. From germline, CDR1 is SGHVS and CDR2 FNYEAQ. The CDR3 contains 15 residues. Trimming cost V 2 bases and J 2 bases, with 12 bases left between them. The data derive from a study of T cells in Graves' hyperthyroidism and ophthalmopathy. Notes on the study in general: Ophthalmopathy, which appeared later, was predicted by the model a median around 6.5 months before onset. Most expanded thyroid clonotypes above 0.001 recurred in blood.

The study excluded patients with uncontrolled infection, other autoimmune disease, pregnancy or lactation. Fresh peripheral blood, 9.5 to 10 ml of it, supplied the PBMCs. Sequencing input: blood. The chain uses TRBV7-6 and TRBJ1-2; no firm D call. The sequence was collected from a woman in her forties or fifties with Graves' hyperthyroidism that later progressed to Graves' ophthalmopathy. This CDR3 is CASSLWPLSNYGYTF. The CDR3 region has the DNA TGTGCCAGCAGCTTATGGCCTCTATCCAACTATGGCTACACCTTC.